A selection of T cell receptor beta chains follows, all from one sample in a study of T cells in localized non-small cell lung cancer. Generated by immunoSEQ multiplex PCR, the TCRdb table keeps only in-frame clones and is missing some. The data contain nearly 25,000 clones, around 90% of them singletons. The sample here was peripheral blood, taken before any cancer treatment. These receptors were taken from a woman aged 35 to 69 with stage I lung adenocarcinoma. Both conserved end residues are part of each CDR3. Each record gives: CDR3 length, J gene, D gene, clone size, V gene, CDR3 DNA, CDR3 protein. D genes are given only for firm matches. Part of the rows lack a size; the others show once, few, many or a class for expanded clones.

length: 16; J: TRBJ2-6; D: TRBD1; size: NA; V: TRBV6-5; DNA: TGTGCCAGCAGTTACTCAGGGGGCGCTGGGGCCAACGTCCTGACTTTC; CDR3: CASSYSGGAGANVLTF
length: 11; J: TRBJ1-2; D: NA; size: NA; V: TRBV7-9; DNA: TGTGCCAGCAGCCCCGGGGGGACCTACACCTTC; CDR3: CASSPGGTYTF
length: 13; J: TRBJ1-5; D: TRBD1; size: NA; V: TRBV28; DNA: TGTGCCAGCGGGGGACAGGGGTATCAGCCCCAGCATTTT; CDR3: CASGGQGYQPQHF
length: 14; J: TRBJ2-7; D: TRBD1; size: NA; V: TRBV19; DNA: TGTGCCAGTAGTGCCGGGACAGCCTCCTACGAGCAGTACTTC; CDR3: CASSAGTASYEQYF
length: 14; J: TRBJ1-1; D: NA; size: NA; V: TRBV28; DNA: TGTGCCAGCAGTTTTCAAGCCCGACGGCCAGAAGCTTTCTTT; CDR3: CASSFQARRPEAFF
length: 10; J: TRBJ2-7; D: NA; size: NA; V: TRBV28; DNA: TGTGCCACGCAGGGCGGCGAGCAGTACTTC; CDR3: CATQGGEQYF
length: 15; J: TRBJ2-5; D: TRBD2; size: NA; V: TRBV7-9; DNA: TGTGCCAGCAGCTTATTGGCGGGAGGAGGAGAGACCCAGTACTTC; CDR3: CASSLLAGGGETQYF
length: 15; J: TRBJ2-5; D: NA; size: once; V: TRBV6-5; DNA: TGTGCCAGCAGTACCCAGGGGACGGGAGCGGGGACCCAGTACTTC; CDR3: CASSTQGTGAGTQYF
length: 14; J: TRBJ2-3; D: NA; size: few; V: TRBV13; DNA: TGTGCCAGCAGCTTATTTTTTGGCCCAGATACGCAGTATTTT; CDR3: CASSLFFGPDTQYF
length: 14; J: TRBJ1-1; D: NA; size: NA; V: TRBV6-5; DNA: TGTGCCAGCAGTTACATGGCTCTGAACACTGAAGCTTTCTTT; CDR3: CASSYMALNTEAFF
length: 16; J: TRBJ2-2; D: TRBD2; size: NA; V: TRBV5-1; DNA: TGCGCCAGCACCACAACTCTAGCGGGTAACACCGGGGAGCTGTTTTTT; CDR3: CASTTTLAGNTGELFF
length: 12; J: TRBJ2-7; D: NA; size: NA; V: TRBV29-1; DNA: TGCAGCGTTGTCAGGGGACGTCTCGAGCAGTACTTC; CDR3: CSVVRGRLEQYF
length: 14; J: TRBJ2-7; D: TRBD1; size: NA; V: TRBV19; DNA: TGTGCCAGTAGTTCCGGGACAGGGTTCTACGAGCAGTACTTC; CDR3: CASSSGTGFYEQYF
length: 13; J: TRBJ1-1; D: NA; size: NA; V: TRBV5-6; DNA: TGTGCCAGCAGCTTTATCAGTTACACTGAAGCTTTCTTT; CDR3: CASSFISYTEAFF
length: 15; J: TRBJ2-3; D: TRBD1; size: NA; V: TRBV5-1; DNA: TGCGCCAGCAGCCGGTTAGGGGGCCGCACAGATACGCAGTATTTT; CDR3: CASSRLGGRTDTQYF
length: 13; J: TRBJ2-3; D: TRBD2; size: NA; V: TRBV18; DNA: TGTGCCAGCTCACCTGGGACTAGGGGTACGCAGTATTTT; CDR3: CASSPGTRGTQYF
length: 15; J: TRBJ1-3; D: NA; size: NA; V: TRBV10-3; DNA: TGTGCCATCAGTGAGGGATTGGGCTCTGGAAACACCATATATTTT; CDR3: CAISEGLGSGNTIYF
length: 19; J: TRBJ2-1; D: TRBD2; size: NA; V: TRBV15; DNA: TGTGCCACCTCCCCTAGCGGGAGCCCCCCCGAGAGGTCCTACAATGAGCAGTTCTTC; CDR3: CATSPSGSPPERSYNEQFF
length: 14; J: TRBJ2-3; D: NA; size: NA; V: TRBV28; DNA: TGTGCCAGCAGTTTGGGCGGTAGCGAAGATACGCAGTATTTT; CDR3: CASSLGGSEDTQYF
length: 15; J: TRBJ2-3; D: TRBD2; size: NA; V: TRBV6-1; DNA: TGTGCCACCACCCCCGTAGCGGGTGGGACAGATACGCAGTATTTT; CDR3: CATTPVAGGTDTQYF
length: 12; J: TRBJ1-2; D: NA; size: NA; V: TRBV29-1; DNA: TGCAGCGCCGGTGGAGGGATTGTTGGCTACACCTTC; CDR3: CSAGGGIVGYTF
length: 14; J: TRBJ1-2; D: NA; size: once; V: TRBV5-1; DNA: TGCGCCAGCAGCTTGTCAGACAGTGATCCTGGCTACACCTTC; CDR3: CASSLSDSDPGYTF
length: 14; J: TRBJ1-2; D: NA; size: NA; V: TRBV6-5; DNA: TGTGCCAGCAGTTACGGGCGGACTAACTATGGCTACACCTTC; CDR3: CASSYGRTNYGYTF
length: 17; J: TRBJ2-1; D: NA; size: NA; V: TRBV11-2; DNA: TGTGCCAGCAGCCCCGGTGGGGGTTCCCTAATGGACAATGAGCAGTTCTTC; CDR3: CASSPGGGSLMDNEQFF
length: 11; J: TRBJ1-2; D: NA; size: NA; V: TRBV20-1; DNA: TGCAGTGGGCCGGTGGATTATGGCTACACCTTC; CDR3: CSGPVDYGYTF
length: 13; J: TRBJ2-2; D: NA; size: NA; V: TRBV19; DNA: TGTGCCAGTACCCCTGGATTCTCCGGGGAGCTGTTTTTT; CDR3: CASTPGFSGELFF
length: 15; J: TRBJ1-1; D: NA; size: NA; V: TRBV7-2; DNA: TGTGCCAGCAGCTCAGGCTTCACAGTGAACACTGAAGCTTTCTTT; CDR3: CASSSGFTVNTEAFF
length: 14; J: TRBJ2-2; D: NA; size: NA; V: TRBV5-1; DNA: TGCGCCAGCTTCGGCGGGTCGGGATCCGGGGAGCTGTTTTTT; CDR3: CASFGGSGSGELFF
length: 13; J: TRBJ1-2; D: NA; size: NA; V: TRBV27; DNA: TGTGCCAGCAGTTTATTTGGGAGGGGTGGCTACACCTTC; CDR3: CASSLFGRGGYTF
length: 14; J: TRBJ2-5; D: TRBD2; size: NA; V: TRBV7-2; DNA: TGTGCCAGCAGCTTAGTTATGCGGGAGGGGACCCAGTACTTC; CDR3: CASSLVMREGTQYF
length: 15; J: TRBJ2-1; D: TRBD1; size: NA; V: TRBV27; DNA: TGTGCCAGCAGTTTATGGACAGGGCAGTACAATGAGCAGTTCTTC; CDR3: CASSLWTGQYNEQFF
length: 14; J: TRBJ2-7; D: TRBD2; size: once; V: TRBV25-1; DNA: TGTGCCAGCAGCGGGACTAGCGGGAGTTACGAGCAGTACTTC; CDR3: CASSGTSGSYEQYF
length: 15; J: TRBJ2-7; D: NA; size: NA; V: TRBV15; DNA: TGTGCCACCAGCAGAGCCAGGAGGGGGTCCTACGAGCAGTACTTC; CDR3: CATSRARRGSYEQYF
length: 12; J: TRBJ2-7; D: TRBD2; size: NA; V: TRBV5-1; DNA: TGCGCCAGCAGGGGACTAGCAGACGAGCAGTACTTC; CDR3: CASRGLADEQYF
length: 14; J: TRBJ1-1; D: NA; size: NA; V: TRBV27; DNA: TGTGCCACCCAGCCCCTGAGTTATGGCACTGAAGCTTTCTTT; CDR3: CATQPLSYGTEAFF
length: 14; J: TRBJ2-3; D: NA; size: NA; V: TRBV18; DNA: TGTGCCAGCTCACCGTCTACTTACGGAGAGGGGCCATTTTTT; CDR3: CASSPSTYGEGPFF
length: 12; J: TRBJ2-5; D: NA; size: NA; V: TRBV2; DNA: TGTGCCAGCAAAGACAGACAAGAGACCCAGTACTTC; CDR3: CASKDRQETQYF
length: 14; J: TRBJ2-7; D: TRBD1; size: NA; V: TRBV19; DNA: TGTGCCAGTAGTCGCAGACAGGGGTACTACGAGCAGTACTTC; CDR3: CASSRRQGYYEQYF
length: 15; J: TRBJ2-7; D: TRBD2; size: NA; V: TRBV2; DNA: TGTGCCAGCAGTGAAGGCCTAGCGGGCTCCTACGAGCAGTACTTC; CDR3: CASSEGLAGSYEQYF
length: 15; J: TRBJ1-2; D: TRBD1; size: NA; V: TRBV10-3; DNA: TGTGCCATCACGGGACAGGGGGGGGTTTACGATGGCTACACCTTC; CDR3: CAITGQGGVYDGYTF
length: 15; J: TRBJ1-1; D: NA; size: NA; V: TRBV28; DNA: TGTGCCAGCACCACCCTGGAGGGGGGGAACACTGAAGCTTTCTTT; CDR3: CASTTLEGGNTEAFF